This entry lists 24 T cell receptor beta chains sequenced from one sample in a study of shared clonotypes between healthy human individuals. Method: immunoSEQ multiplex PCR; TCRdb's copy keeps in-frame clones and lacks some. The profile shows some 2.4 million clones, approximately 94% of them singletons. Source material: naive CD4+ T cells from PBMCs. Regarding subset: CD45RA+ positively selected. These receptors were taken from a man younger than 30 in good health. Some clones in this sample may be carry-over from other donors' samples.

The chain is built from TRBV9 and TRBJ2-1; 10 positions match TRBD2. V shed 0 bases, J shed 7 bases, and the junction held 7 bases outside the gene matches. Germline V gene data show CDR1 as SGDLS and CDR2 as YYNGEE. There are 16 residues in the CDR3. Here the CDR3 DNA reads TGTGCCAGCAGCGTAGTCTCCATAGCGGGAGGAAATGAGCAGTTCTTC. Protein product: CASSVVSIAGGNEQFF. The whole variable domain, filled in from reference TRBV9 and TRBJ2-1, reads DSGVTQTPKHLITATGQRVTLRCSPRSGDLSVYWYQQSLDQGLQFLIQYYNGEERAKGNILERFSAQQFPDLHSELNLSSLELGDSALYFCASSVVSIAGGNEQFFGPGTRLTVL.

The chain couples TRBV28 to TRBJ1-6, with no clear D. V lost 8 bases, J lost 9 bases, and 20 bases lay in between. The germline V gene has CDR1 MDHEN and CDR2 SYDVKM. This CDR3 spans 15 amino acids. The CDR3 nucleotides read TGTGCCAGCTATACGCGGAAGGCTAGTGGTTCACCCCTCCACTTT. Translation: CASYTRKASGSPLHF.

The chain combines TRBV5-8 with TRBJ2-2, with D perhaps TRBD1 or TRBD2 (6 bases each). CDR3 length: 15 amino acids. The ends were cut back, 1 base at V and 5 bases at J, with 12 bases in the middle. The germline CDR1 and CDR2 sequences are SGHTS and YDEGEE. In DNA, the CDR3 is TGTGCCAGCAGCTTGTCGGGGGCATTGACCGGGGAGCTGTTTTTT. Encoded protein: CASSLSGALTGELFF.

This clone was recorded only once. CDR3 in amino acids: CASSWGLAGVSGANVLTF. DNA for the CDR3: TGTGCCAGCAGCTGGGGACTAGCGGGGGTCTCTGGGGCCAACGTCCTGACTTTC. This chain links TRBV5-4 with TRBJ2-6; 14 positions match TRBD2. Germline-derived CDR1 and CDR2 are SGHNT and YYREEE (reference sequence). The J segment lost 0 bases and the V segment lost 3 bases, leaving 2 bases of the junction unmatched. The CDR3 totals 18 residues. Together with reference TRBV5-4 and TRBJ2-6, the CDR3 gives the full variable domain: ETGVTQSPTHLIKTRGQQVTLRCSSQSGHNTVSWYQQALGQGPQFIFQYYREEENGRGNFPPRFSGLQFPNYSSELNVNALELDDSALYLCASSWGLAGVSGANVLTFGAGSRLTVL.

Turning to this clone: Other DNA sequences of this sample code for an identical CDR3. V gene TRBV10-3 combines with J gene TRBJ2-5; D not resolved. V lost 6 bases and J 1 base, leaving 9 bases between the germline ends. This CDR3 region has 13 residues. Germline V gene data show CDR1 as ENHRY and CDR2 as SYGVKD. In nucleotides, the CDR3 is TGTGCCATCAGGCCGGGCCTCCAAGAGACCCAGTACTTC. It codes for CAIRPGLQETQYF.

The chain links TRBV28 to TRBJ1-1, with D uncertain. CDR3 size: 15 residues. Trimming shortened V by 6 bases and J by 6 bases, and 20 bases separated the two germline ends. From germline, CDR1 is MDHEN and CDR2 SYDVKM. CDR3 nucleotides: TGTGCCAGCAGCCGCCCCAGCCGGGGTGGACCTGAAGCTTTCTTT. Amino acids: CASSRPSRGGPEAFF.

The chain links TRBV4-1 to TRBJ1-4, with D unresolved. Germline V gives CDR1 MGHRA, CDR2 YSYEKL. This CDR3 has 12 amino acids. Trimming removed 5 bases from V and 7 bases from J, with 8 bases in between. CDR3 loop: CASSEPLEKLFF. The CDR3 nucleotides read TGCGCCAGCAGCGAGCCTCTTGAAAAACTGTTTTTT.

The chain joins TRBV25-1 to TRBJ2-3, with TRBD1 identical over 7 bases. From germline, CDR1 is MGHDK and CDR2 SYGVNS. Germline trimming cut 3 bases from V and 4 bases from J; bases unmatched to any gene: 7. This CDR3 is 15 amino acids long. The CDR3 DNA reads TGTGCCAGCAGTGATACCCGGCAGGGGGCAGATACGCAGTATTTT. It codes for CASSDTRQGADTQYF.

The chain has TRBV2 and TRBJ2-2; D not resolved. The CDR3 is 14 residues long. Trimming cost V 4 bases and J 8 bases, with 14 bases left between them. Germline lookup yields CDR1 SNHLY and CDR2 FYNNEI. The CDR3 is CASSAMGTIGELFF. The CDR3 bases are TGTGCCAGCAGTGCGATGGGCACGATTGGGGAGCTGTTTTTT.

The rearrangement uses TRBV9 and TRBJ2-7; the match to TRBD1 covers 7 bases. The length of the CDR3 is 15 residues. V lost 3 bases to trimming and J lost 2 bases; unmatched junction nucleotides: 8. Germline V gene sequence: CDR1 SGDLS, CDR2 YYNGEE. CDR3 coding DNA: TGTGCCAGCAGCGCGATGCCGGGACAGACCTACGAGCAGTACTTC. Amino acid sequence: CASSAMPGQTYEQYF.

The chain has TRBV27 and TRBJ1-2; tentatively, D is TRBD1 (5 bases). Germline V gene sequence: CDR1 MNHEY, CDR2 SMNVEV (reference sequence). CDR3 length equals 16 residues. Trimming removed 4 bases at V and 2 bases at J, with 17 bases between. The CDR3 loop is CASSSADRFLNYGYTF. In DNA form, the CDR3 reads TGTGCCAGCAGTTCCGCCGACAGATTTCTGAACTATGGCTACACCTTC.

V and J are TRBV29-1 and TRBJ2-5; 11 nucleotides align to TRBD1. Trimming removed 6 bases from V and 2 bases from J; junction bases left unmatched: 5. Germline CDR1 is SQVTM and CDR2 is ANQGSEA. The CDR3 is 14 amino acids. CDR3 bases: TGCAGCGTGGGGACAGGGGGGGATCAAGAGACCCAGTACTTC. The encoded protein is CSVGTGGDQETQYF.

The rearrangement uses TRBV11-2 and TRBJ1-1; unclear D gene. The CDR3 has 15 amino acids. CDR1 and CDR2 (germline): SGHAT, FQNNGV. The V and J ends lost 1 base and 3 bases respectively, with 12 bases between them. CDR3 coding DNA: TGTGCCAGCAGCTTAGTGCACAGCGCTTACACTGAAGCTTTCTTT. Its translation is CASSLVHSAYTEAFF.

V gene TRBV28 combines with J gene TRBJ2-2; the D gene is possibly TRBD1 (5 bases). V was trimmed by 6 bases and J by 6 bases, leaving 14 bases between them. Germline V gene data show CDR1 as MDHEN and CDR2 as SYDVKM. This CDR3 region has 14 residues. DNA for the CDR3: TGTGCCAGCAGGATTCACAGGCGTCCCGGGGAGCTGTTTTTT. Its translation: CASRIHRRPGELFF.

The V and J genes are TRBV28 and TRBJ2-6, with 12 positions matching TRBD1. This CDR3 has 17 residues. Germline V gives CDR1 MDHEN, CDR2 SYDVKM. The V segment lost 6 bases and the J segment 2 bases; nucleotides outside the gene matches: 5. This chain's CDR3 is CASSKGQGAPGANVLTF. DNA of the CDR3: TGTGCCAGCAGCAAGGGACAGGGGGCACCTGGGGCCAACGTCCTGACTTTC.

J is TRBJ2-1 and V is TRBV25-1; 8 bases fit TRBD2. The CDR3 covers 10 residues. Unmatched junction bases numbered 4, after V lost 8 bases and J lost 13 bases. The germline V gene encodes CDR1 MGHDK and CDR2 SYGVNS. The CDR3: CASREGKQFF. CDR3 bases: TGTGCCAGCCGGGAGGGGAAACAGTTCTTC.

The chain is built from TRBV5-1 and TRBJ2-5, with D possibly matching TRBD1 (5 bases). The ends were cut back, 4 bases at V and 0 bases at J, with 13 bases in the middle. Per the germline V gene, CDR1 is SGHRS and CDR2 is YFSETQ. CDR3 size: 15 residues. In nucleotides, the CDR3 is TGCGCCAGCAGCGCCGACACAGGCGACCAAGAGACCCAGTACTTC. Its translation is CASSADTGDQETQYF.

The chain links TRBV19 to TRBJ1-1; D unresolved. V was cut by 4 bases and J by 4 bases, with 10 bases left in between. Germline V gene data show CDR1 as LNHDA and CDR2 as SQIVND (reference sequence). The CDR3 covers 13 residues. CDR3 sequence: CASSTRGGTEAFF. In nucleotides, the CDR3 is TGTGCCAGTAGTACACGGGGAGGCACTGAAGCTTTCTTT. The entire variable domain, with the rest obtained from reference TRBV19 and TRBJ1-1, is as follows: DGGITQSPKYLFRKEGQNVTLSCEQNLNHDAMYWYRQDPGQGLRLIYYSQIVNDFQKGDIAEGYSVSREKKESFPLTVTSAQKNPTAFYLCASSTRGGTEAFFGQGTRLTVV.

In its sample, this clone was seen once. This chain connects TRBV5-1 to TRBJ2-5, with unresolved D. There are 12 residues in the CDR3. CDR1 is SGHRS and CDR2 is YFSETQ in the germline V gene. With 3 bases removed from V and 5 bases from J, the gap between germline ends came to 8 bases. For the CDR3, the DNA is TGCGCCAGCAGCTCTTACCCTGAGACCCAGTACTTC. Amino acid sequence: CASSSYPETQYF.

On this clone itself: Other DNA sequences in this specimen translate into the identical CDR3. The chain employs TRBV28 and TRBJ1-2; maybe TRBD1 (5 bases). From germline, CDR1 is MDHEN and CDR2 SYDVKM. V was clipped by 2 bases and J by 1 base, with 8 bases between them. CDR3 length: 14 residues. This CDR3 reads CASSLLGGNYGYTF. The CDR3 coding sequence is TGTGCCAGCAGTTTACTGGGGGGTAACTATGGCTACACCTTC.

The V and J genes are TRBV27 and TRBJ2-7; no clear D gene. The CDR3 is 13 residues long. The V gene lost 3 bases and the J gene lost 5 bases, with 11 bases spanning the gap. Germline loops: CDR1 MNHEY, CDR2 SMNVEV (reference sequence). CDR3 sequence: CASSFSAYHEQYF. Here the CDR3 DNA reads TGTGCCAGCAGTTTTTCGGCATACCACGAGCAGTACTTC.

This sequence joins TRBV5-1 and TRBJ1-1, with 11 bases fitting TRBD1. The germline CDR1 and CDR2 sequences are SGHRS and YFSETQ. The CDR3 extends over 14 amino acids. V trimming: 3 bases; J trimming: 5 bases; junction bases outside the gene matches: 3. The CDR3 nucleotides read TGCGCCAGCAGCTGGGACAGGGGGAGGACTGAAGCTTTCTTT. Amino acid sequence: CASSWDRGRTEAFF. Complete variable domain (other parts from reference TRBV5-1 and TRBJ1-1): KAGVTQTPRYLIKTRGQQVTLSCSPISGHRSVSWYQQTPGQGLQFLFEYFSETQRNKGNFPGRFSGRQFSNSRSEMNVSTLELGDSALYLCASSWDRGRTEAFFGQGTRLTVV.

The chain combines TRBV29-1 with TRBJ1-2, with 7 bases matching TRBD1. J was trimmed by 4 bases and V by 4 bases; bases with no gene match: 12. This CDR3 region has 15 residues. Germline-derived CDR1 and CDR2 are SQVTM and ANQGSEA. The CDR3 reads CSVVPLTGWLYGYTF. The CDR3 DNA reads TGCAGCGTTGTTCCCCTGACAGGGTGGCTCTATGGCTACACCTTC.

DNA for the CDR3: TGTGCCAGCAGCTCCCGGACTCGACTAGGGGGGGGACGTTTCGATGAGCAGTTCTTC. Translating it yields CASSSRTRLGGGRFDEQFF. The V call is TRBV13, the J call TRBJ2-1, with TRBD2 as a possible D gene (7 bases). The CDR3 length is 19 residues. Per the germline V gene, CDR1 is PRHDT and CDR2 is FYEKMQ (reference sequence). V lost 4 bases to trimming and J lost 8 bases, with 30 bases between them.